These T cell receptor beta chains were read from a single sample in a study of human T cells and chemical hapten exposure. TCRdb reanalysed the RACE reads using MiXCR and keeps one entry per CDR3 protein. The table records fewer than 500,000 distinct CDR3 sequences, more than 4.5% of them present only once. Sequenced material: whole blood, taken in connection with sensitization to the hapten diphenylcyclopropenone (DPC). These receptors all stem from a woman aged 45-60 years with alopecia areata. Some clones in this sample may be carry-over from other donors' samples. Both conserved end residues are trimmed from each CDR3. The D gene is left open where the match is weak.

>11|TRBV18|-|TRBJ2-7
ASSSGDPGEQY
>13|TRBV28|TRBD1|TRBJ2-7
ASSLGGQGAREQY
>11|TRBV29-1|TRBD1|TRBJ2-7
SVEERDRGEQY
>11|TRBV10-3|-|TRBJ2-7
AISEGPPHEQY
>13|TRBV20-1|TRBD1|TRBJ2-7
SARVLDRGTYEQY
>13|TRBV28|-|TRBJ2-7
ASSPSTAGVDEQY
>16|TRBV21-1|-|TRBJ2-1
ASSKVKLGTGQSGEKF
>14|TRBV7-9|-|TRBJ2-5
ASRGTLQTNQETQY
>14|TRBV4-2|-|TRBJ2-3
ASSQDSQGIRDTQY
>13|TRBV7-2|TRBD1|TRBJ1-5
ASSSQGAGNQPQH
>9|TRBV29-1|-|TRBJ2-7
SVIQSGEQY
>12|TRBV29-1|TRBD1|TRBJ2-2
SVLRQGAGGELF
>13|TRBV29-1|TRBD2|TRBJ2-1
SGRLAGAPYNEQF
>13|TRBV2|TRBD1|TRBJ1-5
ASRRGQGRNQPQH
>11|TRBV7-9|TRBD1|TRBJ2-5
ASSTTGKETQY
>12|TRBV6-1|-|TRBJ1-1
ASGTGTRNTEAF
>12|TRBV6-1|-|TRBJ1-2
ASSEGFQLYGYT
>11|TRBV3-1|-|TRBJ1-2
ASSQEGSYGYT
>11|TRBV18|-|TRBJ1-1
ASSPSQSSEAF
>11|TRBV12-3/TRBV12-4|-|TRBJ2-3
ASSPPSEDTQY
>14|TRBV7-2|-|TRBJ1-5
ASSLGPGGSNQPQH
>13|TRBV7-3|TRBD2|TRBJ2-3
ASSSRGVNTDTQY
>11|TRBV2|-|TRBJ1-1
ASSVKPDTEAF
>10|TRBV29-1|-|TRBJ1-1
SVVSGDTEAF
>12|TRBV10-3|-|TRBJ2-5
AISDPGSQETQY
>11|TRBV3-1|TRBD1|TRBJ1-4
ASSVRQGEKLF
>14|TRBV7-8|TRBD1|TRBJ2-1
ASSPTDRDPYNEQF
>10|TRBV29-1|-|TRBJ1-2
SVDPGGGGYT
>13|TRBV12-3/TRBV12-4|-|TRBJ2-3
ASRYSVGGEDTQY
>10|TRBV10-1|-|TRBJ1-1
ASSEGQGLAF
>14|TRBV7-2|TRBD1|TRBJ1-6
ASSLKAGQHNSPLH
>13|TRBV7-7|TRBD1|TRBJ2-1
ASSSLDRGYNEQF
>11|TRBV29-1|-|TRBJ2-5
SVEPAPQETQY
>17|TRBV29-1|TRBD2|TRBJ2-1
SVDPQRIWGRREWNEQF
>12|TRBV30|-|TRBJ2-3
AWTGAPAADTQY
>12|TRBV20-1|-|TRBJ2-7
SARGRDHSYEQY
>12|TRBV6-5|TRBD1|TRBJ2-7
ASSYGTGVYEQY
>13|TRBV3-1|-|TRBJ1-2
ASSPVHSTNYGYT
>11|TRBV10-3|TRBD1|TRBJ2-5
ATRTGPQETQY
>13|TRBV20-1|TRBD2|TRBJ2-1
SPKREVSSYNEQF
>12|TRBV9|-|TRBJ2-1
ASSVDGSMDEQF
>11|TRBV7-6|-|TRBJ2-3
ASSLGVLATQY
>12|TRBV6-5|-|TRBJ2-5
ASSYSWRRETQY
>16|TRBV10-2|TRBD2|TRBJ2-1
ASSAASFPTSVGNEQF
>13|TRBV27|-|TRBJ2-2
ASAPGTPNTGELF
>10|TRBV20-1|-|TRBJ2-3
SVRRAADTQY
>13|TRBV30|TRBD1|TRBJ1-2
AWSPGTGKGYGYT
>13|TRBV24-1|-|TRBJ2-3
ATSGYDTSTDTQY
>12|TRBV6-1|-|TRBJ1-3
ASSEGGPGNTIY
>14|TRBV4-1|-|TRBJ1-1
ASSQEARGGNTEAF
>17|TRBV12-3/TRBV12-4|TRBD2|TRBJ2-7
ASSLGRLAGTSSTVLQY
>12|TRBV11-3|-|TRBJ1-2
ASSLGVGIYGYT
>10|TRBV12-3/TRBV12-4|-|TRBJ1-6
ASKAENSPLH
>11|TRBV12-3/TRBV12-4|-|TRBJ2-5
ASSLLGIETQY
>13|TRBV10-3|TRBD1|TRBJ2-7
AISESGQGMEEQY
>14|TRBV7-2|-|TRBJ2-3
ASSLGSSGTTDTQY
>13|TRBV5-1|TRBD1|TRBJ1-6
ASSLEGTGRAPLH
>13|TRBV20-1|-|TRBJ2-1
SARGQAASYNEQF
>12|TRBV5-1|-|TRBJ1-1
ASSGGTPNTEAF
>12|TRBV6-5|TRBD1|TRBJ1-2
ASSYGTASSGYT